These 5 T cell receptor beta chains were all obtained from the same sample, sequenced in a study of cytomegalovirus exposure and HLA in healthy donors. PCR primers comprised 60 Vbeta and 13 Jbeta primers. Only in-frame clones appear in the TCRdb table, and some are missing; sequencing was by immunoSEQ multiplex PCR. The sample holds 160,000 or so clones, approximately 84% seen once. The sequencing input was PBMCs. Source of these receptors: a woman younger than 35 in good health and CMV-seronegative.

The chain carries TRBV28 and TRBJ1-5, with TRBD1 as a possible D gene (5 bases). The CDR3 is made up of 15 amino acids. Germline lookup yields CDR1 MDHEN and CDR2 SYDVKM. Trimming cost V 4 bases and J 0 bases, with 10 bases left between them. CDR3: CASSWGGTSNQPQHF. The CDR3 DNA sequence: TGTGCCAGCAGTTGGGGGGGGACTAGCAATCAGCCCCAGCATTTT.

The rearrangement uses TRBV30 and TRBJ1-5; 10 bases line up with TRBD1. The V gene end was trimmed by 3 bases and the J gene end by 6 bases; junction bases not matched to a gene: 2. The CDR3 has 13 amino acids. Germline lookup yields CDR1 GTSNPN and CDR2 SVGIG (reference sequence). CDR3 sequence reads: CAWSDRGRQPQHF. DNA of the CDR3: TGTGCCTGGAGCGACAGGGGGCGTCAGCCCCAGCATTTT.

The chain combines TRBV7-9 with TRBJ2-3, with TRBD2 matching over 7 bases. Germline assignment: CDR1 SEHNR and CDR2 FQNEAQ (reference sequence). The CDR3 has 15 residues. V trimming: 2 bases; J trimming: 2 bases; junction bases outside the gene matches: 4. CDR3 sequence (DNA): TGTGCCAGCAGCTTATTAGCGGGCCTCACAGATACGCAGTATTTT. It codes for CASSLLAGLTDTQYF.

The gene calls are TRBV4-2 and TRBJ1-2, with D perhaps matching TRBD1 (6 bases). Per germline, CDR1 LGHNA and CDR2 YNFKEQ. The CDR3 contains 15 residues. V was trimmed by 0 bases and J by 4 bases, leaving 12 bases between them. CDR3 region: CASSQERQVLYGYTF. CDR3 coding DNA: TGTGCCAGCAGCCAAGAGAGACAGGTTCTCTATGGCTACACCTTC.

V and J are TRBV27 and TRBJ2-7; D might be TRBD1 (5 bases). V was cut by 4 bases and J by 5 bases, with 15 bases left in between. Germline CDR1 MNHEY, CDR2 SMNVEV (reference sequence). This CDR3 has 14 residues. CDR3 loop: CASSSQPDSHEQYF. CDR3 nucleotide sequence: TGTGCCAGCAGTTCTCAACCAGACAGCCACGAGCAGTACTTC.